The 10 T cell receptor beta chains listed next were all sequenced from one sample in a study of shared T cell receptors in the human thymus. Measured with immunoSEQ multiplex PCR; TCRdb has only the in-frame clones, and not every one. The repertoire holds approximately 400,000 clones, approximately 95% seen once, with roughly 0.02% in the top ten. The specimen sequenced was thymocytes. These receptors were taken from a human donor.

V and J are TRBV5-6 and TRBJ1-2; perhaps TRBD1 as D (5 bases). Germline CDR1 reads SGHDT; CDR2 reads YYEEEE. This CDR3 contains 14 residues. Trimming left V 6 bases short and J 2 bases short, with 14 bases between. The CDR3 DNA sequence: TGTGCCAGCACCACGTTACAGGAGAACTATGGCTACACCTTC. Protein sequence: CASTTLQENYGYTF.

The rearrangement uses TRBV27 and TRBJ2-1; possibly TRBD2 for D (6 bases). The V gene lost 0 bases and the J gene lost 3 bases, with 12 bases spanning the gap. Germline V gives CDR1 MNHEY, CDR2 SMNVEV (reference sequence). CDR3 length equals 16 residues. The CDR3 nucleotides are TGTGCCAGCAGTTTATCTGGTAGCGGAAGCTACAATGAGCAGTTCTTC. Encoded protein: CASSLSGSGSYNEQFF.

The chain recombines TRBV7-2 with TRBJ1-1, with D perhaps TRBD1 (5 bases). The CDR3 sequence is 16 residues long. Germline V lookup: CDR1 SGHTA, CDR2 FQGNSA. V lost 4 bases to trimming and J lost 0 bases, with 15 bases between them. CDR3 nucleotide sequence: TGTGCCAGCAGCTCCCCGGTTTGGGGGATGAACACTGAAGCTTTCTTT. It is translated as CASSSPVWGMNTEAFF.

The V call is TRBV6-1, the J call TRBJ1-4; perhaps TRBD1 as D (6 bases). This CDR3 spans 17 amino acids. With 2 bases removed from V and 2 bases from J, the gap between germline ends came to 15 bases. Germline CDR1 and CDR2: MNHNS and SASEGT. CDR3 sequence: CASSETRGPSTNEKLFF. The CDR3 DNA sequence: TGTGCCAGCAGTGAAACCAGGGGCCCTTCCACTAATGAAAAACTGTTTTTT.

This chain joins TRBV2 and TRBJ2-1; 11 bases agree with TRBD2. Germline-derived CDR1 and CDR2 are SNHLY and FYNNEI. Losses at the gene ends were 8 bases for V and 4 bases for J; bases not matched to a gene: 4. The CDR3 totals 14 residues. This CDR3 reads CASGTSGVYNEQFF. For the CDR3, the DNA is TGTGCCAGCGGGACTAGCGGAGTTTACAATGAGCAGTTCTTC.

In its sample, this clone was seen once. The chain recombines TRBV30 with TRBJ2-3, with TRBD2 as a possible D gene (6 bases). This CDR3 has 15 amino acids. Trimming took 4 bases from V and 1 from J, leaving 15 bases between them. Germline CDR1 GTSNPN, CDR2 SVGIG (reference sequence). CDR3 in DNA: TGTGCCTGGATTAGATGGGGGGAAGGCACAGATACGCAGTATTTT. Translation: CAWIRWGEGTDTQYF.

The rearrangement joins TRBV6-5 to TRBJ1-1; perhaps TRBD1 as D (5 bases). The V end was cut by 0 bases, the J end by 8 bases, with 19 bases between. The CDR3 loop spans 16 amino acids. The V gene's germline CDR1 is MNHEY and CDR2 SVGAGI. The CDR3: CASSYSSGAPLFEAFF. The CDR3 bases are TGTGCCAGCAGTTACTCTTCCGGGGCCCCGCTGTTCGAAGCTTTCTTT.

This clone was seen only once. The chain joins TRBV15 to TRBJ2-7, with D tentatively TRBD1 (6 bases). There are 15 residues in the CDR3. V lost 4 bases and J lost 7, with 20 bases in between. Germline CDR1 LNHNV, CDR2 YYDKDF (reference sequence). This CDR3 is CATSTRQALPREQYF. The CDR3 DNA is TGTGCCACCAGCACACGACAGGCCTTACCTCGGGAGCAGTACTTC. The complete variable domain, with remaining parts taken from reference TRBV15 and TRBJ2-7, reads DAMVIQNPRYQVTQFGKPVTLSCSQTLNHNVMYWYQQKSSQAPKLLFHYYDKDFNNEADTPDNFQSRRPNTSFCFLDIRSPGLGDTAMYLCATSTRQALPREQYFGPGTRLTVT.

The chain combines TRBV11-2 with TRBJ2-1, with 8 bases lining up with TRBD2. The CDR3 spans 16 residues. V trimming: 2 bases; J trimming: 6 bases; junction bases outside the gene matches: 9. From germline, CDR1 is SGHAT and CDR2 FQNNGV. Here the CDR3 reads CASSLFQVAGTNEQFF. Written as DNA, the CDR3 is TGTGCCAGCAGCTTATTTCAGGTAGCGGGAACCAATGAGCAGTTCTTC.

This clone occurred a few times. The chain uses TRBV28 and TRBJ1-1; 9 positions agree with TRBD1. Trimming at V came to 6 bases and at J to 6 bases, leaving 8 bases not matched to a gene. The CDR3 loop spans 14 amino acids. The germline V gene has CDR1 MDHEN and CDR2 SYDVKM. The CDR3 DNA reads TGTGCCAGCAGGCCCTGGGACAGGGAGGCTGAAGCTTTCTTT. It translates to CASRPWDREAEAFF. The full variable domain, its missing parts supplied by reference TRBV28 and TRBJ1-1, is DVKVTQSSRYLVKRTGEKVFLECVQDMDHENMFWYRQDPGLGLRLIYFSYDVKMKEKGDIPEGYSVSREKKERFSLILESASTNQTSMYLCASRPWDREAEAFFGQGTRLTVV.